What follows are 32 T cell receptor beta chains derived from one specimen sequenced in a study of shared clonotypes between healthy human individuals. Method: immunoSEQ multiplex PCR; TCRdb's copy keeps in-frame clones and lacks some. The data hold 750,000 to 1,000,000 clones, with 85% to 95% observed a single time. It was CD45RO-negative cells, positively selected for CCR7, that made up naive CD8 cells, with terminally differentiated effector memory CD45RA+ cells excluded. Sample: naive CD8+ T cells sorted from blood. These receptors came from a man aged 25-40 years in good health.

The chain has TRBV29-1 and TRBJ2-3, with TRBD2 matching 7 bases. The CDR3 runs to 15 residues. The junction had 15 bases not matched to a gene; V was cut back by 8 bases and J by 4 bases. Germline V gene data show CDR1 as SQVTM and CDR2 as ANQGSEA. In nucleotides, the CDR3 is TGCAGCCTCGTACCTGCGGGAGAGGGCGCAGATACGCAGTATTTT. This codes for CSLVPAGEGADTQYF.

The chain links TRBV7-8 to TRBJ2-1; D not resolved. The CDR3 is 17 residues long. The V gene's germline CDR1 is SGHVS and CDR2 FQNEAQ. The germline V and J ends were trimmed by 4 bases and 4 bases, with 20 bases remaining between them. CDR3 coding DNA: TGTGCCAGCAGCTCAGTGGTCCCCGGGCCTAGGTACAATGAGCAGTTCTTC. Translating gives CASSSVVPGPRYNEQFF.

CDR3 sequence reads: CASIGTGWSSGANVLTF. CDR3 DNA sequence: TGTGCCAGCATAGGGACAGGGTGGAGCTCTGGGGCCAACGTCCTGACTTTC. The chain is built from TRBV7-2 and TRBJ2-6; 9 nucleotides agree with TRBD1. The CDR3 totals 17 residues. Germline-derived CDR1 and CDR2 are SGHTA and FQGNSA. J gave up 0 bases and V 7 bases, and 7 bases lay outside the gene matches.

The chain couples TRBV9 to TRBJ1-4; D possibly corresponds to TRBD1 (5 bases). Germline assignment: CDR1 SGDLS and CDR2 YYNGEE. CDR3 length: 15 amino acids. V dropped 5 bases and J dropped 0 bases, with 11 bases sitting between them. The CDR3 nucleotides are TGTGCCAGCAGTGGGACCGCAACAACTAATGAAAAACTGTTTTTT. Translating gives CASSGTATTNEKLFF.

This clone is a singleton in its sample. The V call is TRBV7-6, the J call TRBJ2-2, with 9 nucleotides matching TRBD2. Unmatched junction bases numbered 3, after V lost 2 bases and J lost 2 bases. The CDR3 contains 16 residues. Germline V gives CDR1 SGHVS, CDR2 FNYEAQ. CDR3 DNA: TGTGCCAGCAGCTTATTAGCGGGAGTAAACACCGGGGAGCTGTTTTTT. Its translation: CASSLLAGVNTGELFF. Looking up the rest from reference TRBV7-6 and TRBJ2-2 gives the full variable domain: GAGVSQSPRYKVTKRGQDVALRCDPISGHVSLYWYRQALGQGPEFLTYFNYEAQQDKSGLPNDRFSAERPEGSISTLTIQRTEQRDSAMYRCASSLLAGVNTGELFFGEGSRLTVL.

The rearrangement joins TRBV5-1 to TRBJ2-1, with TRBD2 matching over 9 bases. This CDR3 spans 17 amino acids. The V gene's germline CDR1 is SGHRS and CDR2 YFSETQ. The trim removed 3 bases at V and 3 bases at J, leaving 10 bases unmatched. The CDR3 DNA sequence: TGCGCCAGCAGCTCGGGATTTTCGCGGGAGGGCTACAATGAGCAGTTCTTC. Translating gives CASSSGFSREGYNEQFF.

This sequence joins TRBV27 and TRBJ2-1; TRBD2 aligns across 13 bases. The junction had 6 bases not matched to a gene; V was cut back by 1 base and J by 0 bases. The CDR3 sequence is 19 residues long. Per germline, CDR1 MNHEY and CDR2 SMNVEV (reference sequence). CDR3 DNA sequence: TGTGCCAGCAGTTTATACTGGACTAGCGGGAGTTTCTCCTACAATGAGCAGTTCTTC. It codes for CASSLYWTSGSFSYNEQFF.

The rearrangement uses TRBV7-9 and TRBJ2-6; D unclear. CDR1 and CDR2 from the germline V gene are SEHNR and FQNEAQ (reference sequence). CDR3 length: 15 residues. The V gene lost 1 base and the J gene lost 3 bases, with 7 bases spanning the gap. The CDR3 DNA reads TGTGCCAGCAGCTTAGTCGTGGATGGGGCCAACGTCCTGACTTTC. The encoded protein is CASSLVVDGANVLTF.

The CDR3 loop is CASSSPGTLYNEQFF. DNA of the CDR3: TGTGCCAGCAGTTCTCCCGGGACTCTCTACAATGAGCAGTTCTTC. This chain links TRBV6-6 with TRBJ2-1, with D tentatively TRBD2 (6 bases). The CDR3 totals 15 residues. V was shortened by 4 bases and J by 3 bases, with 13 bases between the two germline ends. Per the germline V gene, CDR1 is MNHNY and CDR2 is SVGAGI (reference sequence).

This chain joins TRBV10-2 and TRBJ2-1; tentatively, D is TRBD2 (6 bases). The CDR3 extends over 14 amino acids. V was trimmed by 8 bases and J by 3 bases, leaving 14 bases between them. Germline assignment: CDR1 WSHSY and CDR2 SAAADI. The CDR3 loop is CASCTGLNYNEQFF. CDR3 in DNA: TGCGCCAGCTGCACGGGACTTAACTACAATGAGCAGTTCTTC.

The chain uses TRBV28 and TRBJ1-1; 10 bases align to TRBD1. Germline V lookup: CDR1 MDHEN, CDR2 SYDVKM. V lost 3 bases and J lost 4; bases outside the gene matches: 14. The CDR3 has 18 amino acids. The CDR3 DNA follows: TGTGCCAGCAGTTTCTTTCGGGACAGGGGTGGGATTTTCACTGAAGCTTTCTTT. Translating gives CASSFFRDRGGIFTEAFF. The whole variable domain, filled in from reference TRBV28 and TRBJ1-1, reads DVKVTQSSRYLVKRTGEKVFLECVQDMDHENMFWYRQDPGLGLRLIYFSYDVKMKEKGDIPEGYSVSREKKERFSLILESASTNQTSMYLCASSFFRDRGGIFTEAFFGQGTRLTVV.

CDR3 bases: TGTGGGAAACTAGCGGGCGCGAGCTCCTACAATGAGCAGTTCTTC. As protein: CGKLAGASSYNEQFF. The chain uses TRBV7-7 and TRBJ2-1; TRBD2 aligns across 9 bases. The CDR3 is made up of 15 amino acids. CDR1 and CDR2 (germline): SSHAT, FNYEAQ (reference sequence).

Turning to this clone: Other DNA sequences within the sample encode an identical CDR3. The chain uses TRBV7-9 and TRBJ2-7, with no clear D. The CDR3 sequence is 11 residues long. V lost 1 base and J lost 7, with 5 bases in between. Germline V gene lookup returns CDR1 SEHNR and CDR2 FQNEAQ (reference sequence). The CDR3, as DNA: TGTGCCAGCAGCTTAGTTCGGGAGCAGTACTTC. It codes for CASSLVREQYF.

The CDR3 DNA sequence: TGTGCCAGCAGGATAGAAATGACAGGGAGCTACGAGCAGTACTTC. Translating gives CASRIEMTGSYEQYF. The chain is built from TRBV6-5 and TRBJ2-7; TRBD1 agrees at 7 bases. Germline-derived CDR1 and CDR2 are MNHEY and SVGAGI. CDR3 length: 15 amino acids. V was clipped by 6 bases and J by 3 bases; unmatched bases: 11.

The gene calls are TRBV27 and TRBJ2-3; perhaps D is TRBD1 or TRBD2 (5 bases each). Germline assignment: CDR1 MNHEY and CDR2 SMNVEV (reference sequence). This CDR3 comprises 17 residues. Trimming cost V 1 base and J 0 bases, with 14 bases left between them. CDR3 sequence: CASSLLAGGGSTDTQYF. The CDR3 coding sequence is TGTGCCAGCAGTTTATTGGCGGGTGGGGGAAGCACAGATACGCAGTATTTT.

This chain joins TRBV30 and TRBJ1-1; tentatively, D is TRBD1 (5 bases). This CDR3 is built from 12 residues. Trimming took off 3 bases at V and 4 bases at J, with 9 bases between the two ends. In germline, CDR1 is GTSNPN, CDR2 SVGIG (reference sequence). CDR3 amino acids: CAWSEGSTEAFF. As DNA, the CDR3 is TGTGCCTGGAGCGAGGGGAGCACTGAAGCTTTCTTT.

This chain uses TRBV7-9 with TRBJ1-5; D is uncertain. The CDR3 is 14 amino acids. From germline, CDR1 is SEHNR and CDR2 FQNEAQ (reference sequence). The germline V and J ends were trimmed by 3 bases and 2 bases, with 8 bases remaining between them. CDR3 in amino acids: CASSFGVGNQPQHF. For the CDR3, the DNA is TGTGCCAGCAGCTTTGGAGTTGGCAATCAGCCCCAGCATTTT.

The J gene is TRBJ1-5, the V gene TRBV5-6; D call uncertain. Trimming took 2 bases from V and 0 from J, leaving 6 bases between them. The germline V gene has CDR1 SGHDT and CDR2 YYEEEE. The CDR3 covers 14 residues. In DNA, the CDR3 is TGTGCCAGCAGCTTTAGGTATAGCAATCAGCCCCAGCATTTT. Encoded protein: CASSFRYSNQPQHF. Supplemented by reference TRBV5-6 and TRBJ1-5, the full variable domain reads DAGVTQSPTHLIKTRGQQVTLRCSPKSGHDTVSWYQQALGQGPQFIFQYYEEEERQRGNFPDRFSGHQFPNYSSELNVNALLLGDSALYLCASSFRYSNQPQHFGDGTRLSIL.

The chain links TRBV5-5 to TRBJ2-5; 8 positions match TRBD2. The end of the DNA aligns better with TRBJ2-7, so the J call may be wrong. In germline, CDR1 is SGHKS, CDR2 YYEKEE (reference sequence). The CDR3 is 13 amino acids. The CDR3, as DNA: TGTGCCAGCAGCCCGGGGGGGAGCAACGAGCAGTACTTC. It translates to CASSPGGSNEQYF.

The rearrangement uses TRBV12-2 and TRBJ2-1; the table assigns TRBD1, which was not confirmed against the DNA. TRBV12-2 is a pseudogene. This CDR3 is 16 amino acids long. CDR3 loop: CASRLGAGGAYNEQFF. The CDR3 DNA reads as TGTGCAAGTCGCTTAGGTGCAGGGGGTGCCTACAATGAGCAGTTCTTC.

The DNA of the CDR3 is TGTGCCAGCAGGGGAGGGAACACTGAAGCTTTCTTT. The encoded protein is CASRGGNTEAFF. This chain links TRBV2 with TRBJ1-1; D is unresolved. The CDR3 loop spans 12 amino acids. Per the germline V gene, CDR1 is SNHLY and CDR2 is FYNNEI. Trimming shortened V by 6 bases and J by 1 base, and 6 bases separated the two germline ends.

The genes are TRBV7-2 and TRBJ2-5; D not resolved. V lost 1 base to trimming and J lost 2 bases, with 17 bases between them. CDR1 and CDR2 from the germline V gene are SGHTA and FQGNSA. The CDR3 consists of 17 residues. The CDR3 loop is CASSLVEIWASQETQYF. CDR3 coding DNA: TGTGCCAGCAGCTTAGTAGAAATTTGGGCAAGTCAAGAGACCCAGTACTTC.

This chain uses TRBV13 with TRBJ2-7; no clear D gene. The CDR3 has 12 residues. Per the germline V gene, CDR1 is PRHDT and CDR2 is FYEKMQ (reference sequence). V lost 6 bases, J lost 2 bases, and 8 bases lay in between. The DNA for the CDR3 is TGTGCCAGCAGTCTCTATACCTACGAGCAGTACTTC. Its translation is CASSLYTYEQYF.

The gene calls are TRBV11-2 and TRBJ2-1, with 8 bases matching TRBD1. The ends lost 4 bases at V and 5 bases at J; junction bases unmatched: 13. In germline, CDR1 is SGHAT, CDR2 FQNNGV. The CDR3 runs 17 residues. CDR3 sequence (DNA): TGTGCCAGCAGCTCTCGGACGACAGGGGTCTATAACAATGAGCAGTTCTTC. This encodes CASSSRTTGVYNNEQFF.

The chain has TRBV9 and TRBJ2-3; the match to TRBD1 covers 10 bases. The junction had 11 bases not matched to a gene; V was cut back by 3 bases and J by 7 bases. Germline CDR1 reads SGDLS; CDR2 reads YYNGEE. This CDR3 has 16 amino acids. CDR3 sequence (DNA): TGTGCCAGCAGCGGGACAGGGGGTTTGGATTGGTATACGCAGTATTTT. Translation gives CASSGTGGLDWYTQYF. Full variable domain (missing parts from reference TRBV9 and TRBJ2-3): DSGVTQTPKHLITATGQRVTLRCSPRSGDLSVYWYQQSLDQGLQFLIQYYNGEERAKGNILERFSAQQFPDLHSELNLSSLELGDSALYFCASSGTGGLDWYTQYFGPGTRLTVL.

The chain has TRBV4-1 and TRBJ1-1; 8 positions agree with TRBD1. J gave up 2 bases and V 5 bases, and 4 bases lay outside the gene matches. The CDR3 has 14 amino acids. Germline CDR1 and CDR2: MGHRA and YSYEKL. CDR3 sequence (DNA): TGCGCCAGCAGCTACAGGGGGGAAAACACTGAAGCTTTCTTT. Amino acid sequence: CASSYRGENTEAFF.

The V gene is TRBV7-9, the J gene TRBJ1-3, with a possible D match to TRBD1 (6 bases). This CDR3 is 17 amino acids long. Trimming removed 5 bases at V and 3 bases at J, with 20 bases between. Germline CDR1 SEHNR, CDR2 FQNEAQ (reference sequence). The CDR3 bases are TGTGCCAGCAGCCCCCAGGGGCAGGGGTTTGGTGGAAACACCATATATTTT. This translates into CASSPQGQGFGGNTIYF.

The chain employs TRBV28 and TRBJ2-1; 10 positions agree with TRBD1. CDR1 is MDHEN and CDR2 is SYDVKM in the germline V gene. The V gene end was trimmed by 6 bases and the J gene end by 5 bases; junction bases not matched to a gene: 7. This CDR3 is 15 amino acids long. The CDR3 is CASRSGTGADNEQFF. CDR3 nucleotides: TGTGCCAGCAGATCCGGGACAGGGGCGGACAATGAGCAGTTCTTC.

This clone was seen a few times. The chain carries TRBV11-2 and TRBJ1-2; D is unresolved. Looked up from germline, CDR1 is SGHAT and CDR2 is FQNNGV. This CDR3 has 11 amino acids. V lost 4 bases, J lost 5 bases, and 5 bases lay in between. The CDR3 region has the DNA TGTGCCAGCAGCTCCGGTTATGGCTACACCTTC. Its protein is CASSSGYGYTF.

The rearrangement joins TRBV14 to TRBJ2-3; a possible D gene is TRBD1 (5 bases). Germline CDR1 SGHDN, CDR2 FVKESK. The CDR3 runs 16 residues. V lost 1 base and J 3 bases, leaving 14 bases between the germline ends. The CDR3 nucleotides are TGTGCCAGCAGCCAAGTGATTGGTAGGGGAACAGATACGCAGTATTTT. Its translation: CASSQVIGRGTDTQYF.

This clone was seen once. V is TRBV14 and J is TRBJ2-3; 10 nucleotides match TRBD2. Germline V gene sequence: CDR1 SGHDN, CDR2 FVKESK. The CDR3 is 16 residues long. J was trimmed by 3 bases and V by 3 bases; bases with no gene match: 6. CDR3 bases: TGTGCCAGCAGCCAGCTAGCGGGAGAACGAACAGATACGCAGTATTTT. Residues: CASSQLAGERTDTQYF.

The V call is TRBV11-2, the J call TRBJ2-7; D not resolved. The germline CDR1 and CDR2 sequences are SGHAT and FQNNGV. The V gene lost 5 bases and the J gene lost 4 bases, with 15 bases spanning the gap. The CDR3 totals 14 residues. The CDR3 coding sequence is TGTGCCAGCAGCAAAGTCCCGGACCGTTACGAGCAGTACTTC. It codes for CASSKVPDRYEQYF. Looking up the rest from reference TRBV11-2 and TRBJ2-7 gives the full variable domain: EAGVAQSPRYKIIEKRQSVAFWCNPISGHATLYWYQQILGQGPKLLIQFQNNGVVDDSQLPKDRFSAERLKGVDSTLKIQPAKLEDSAVYLCASSKVPDRYEQYFGPGTRLTVT.